This is a list of T cell receptor beta chains from one sample in a study of T cell responses to AZD1222 COVID-19 vaccine. TCRdb's copy holds only in-frame clones and misses some; the assay was immunoSEQ multiplex PCR. The profile shows roughly 150,000 clones, roughly 87% of them singletons. Here the sequenced sample was peripheral blood, taken 28 days after the second AZD1222 dose. The receptors were sampled from an adult who received the AZD1222 COVID-19 vaccine. The CDR3 runs from the conserved cysteine through the conserved F or W. D genes are given only for firm matches. For some rows the clone size is stated as once, few or many, or as a class when expanded; others skip it.

d_gene,abundance,j_gene,v_gene,CDR3nt,CDR3aa
.,.,TRBJ1-2,TRBV5-1,TGCGCCAGCAGCCCCGGGGGGGGTAACTATGGCTACACCTTC,CASSPGGGNYGYTF
.,once,TRBJ2-5,TRBV5-5,TGTGCCAGCAGCTTGACTGGCAGGCGGGAGACCCAGTACTTC,CASSLTGRRETQYF
TRBD2,.,TRBJ2-5,TRBV19,TGTGCCAGTAGTATCGGCGGGGGGATAGAGACCCAGTACTTC,CASSIGGGIETQYF
TRBD2,once,TRBJ2-2,TRBV9,TGTGCCAGCAGCCTCCAACCGGGACTAGCGGGAGGGCAGGACACCGGGGAGCTGTTTTTT,CASSLQPGLAGGQDTGELFF
.,.,TRBJ1-6,TRBV12-3/TRBV12-4,TGTGCCAGCAGTCTTTACGGTTCACCCCTCCACTTT,CASSLYGSPLHF
TRBD1,.,TRBJ1-5,TRBV10-3,TGTGCCATCAGTGGGACCGGGACAGGGGTTCAGCCCCAGCATTTT,CAISGTGTGVQPQHF
.,.,TRBJ2-3,TRBV12-5,TGTGCTAGTGGCCCGGACAGCGGCACAGATACGCAGTATTTT,CASGPDSGTDTQYF
TRBD2,.,TRBJ2-1,TRBV24-1,TGTGCCACCAACATCGGGACTAGTGTAGACAATGAGCAGTTCTTC,CATNIGTSVDNEQFF
.,.,TRBJ2-3,TRBV30,TGTGCCTGGACCCCCCTTAGCACAGATACGCAGTATTTT,CAWTPLSTDTQYF
.,.,TRBJ2-1,TRBV7-9,TGTGCCAGCAGCTTAGCGCGCGGGATAGAGCAGTTCTTC,CASSLARGIEQFF
TRBD1,.,TRBJ1-3,TRBV9,TGTGCCAGCAGCGTAGAACCTATGGACAGGCCGGGAAACACCATATATTTT,CASSVEPMDRPGNTIYF
.,.,TRBJ2-7,TRBV10-2,TGCGCCAGCAGTGAGCGTGGGGGGGCTCACGAGCAGTACTTC,CASSERGGAHEQYF
TRBD1,.,TRBJ1-6,TRBV9,TGTGCCAGCAGCCAACAGGGGGCTAATTCACCCCTCCACTTT,CASSQQGANSPLHF
TRBD1,.,TRBJ2-7,TRBV4-1,TGCGCCAGCAGTTCTGGACAGGGCTACGAGCAGTACTTC,CASSSGQGYEQYF
TRBD1,.,TRBJ2-7,TRBV7-9,TGTGCCAGCAGCTTGGTAACAGGGGCCTACGAGCAGTACTTC,CASSLVTGAYEQYF
.,.,TRBJ1-4,TRBV3-1/TRBV3-2,TGTGCCAGCAGCCCCTGGGGCGGGACCGCAACTAATGAAAAACTGTTTTTT,CASSPWGGTATNEKLFF
.,.,TRBJ2-6,TRBV4-3,TGCGCCAGCAGCCAAGAAGGTCCGGGCTTTGGGGCCAACGTCCTGACTTTC,CASSQEGPGFGANVLTF
.,.,TRBJ1-6,TRBV3-1/TRBV3-2,TGTGCCAGCAGCCAAGCCACAACAGGGTTCAAGAATTCACCCCTCCACTTT,CASSQATTGFKNSPLHF
.,.,TRBJ1-3,TRBV11-2,TGTGCCAGCAGCTCGACGGTCTCTGGAAACACCATATATTTT,CASSSTVSGNTIYF
.,.,TRBJ1-2,TRBV6-5,TGTGCCAGCAGTCTTTACACCCAGGGTTCTTATGGCTACACCTTC,CASSLYTQGSYGYTF
TRBD2,.,TRBJ2-1,TRBV6-5,TGTGCCAGCAGCCTGAATAGCGGGGCTATCTATGAGCAGTTCTTC,CASSLNSGAIYEQFF
.,.,TRBJ2-2,TRBV28,TGTGCCAGCAGTTTAGGGGGAGCTGCGCTTATCACCGGGGAGCTGTTTTTT,CASSLGGAALITGELFF
.,.,TRBJ1-2,TRBV27,TGTGCCAGCAGTTTATTACAGGCGGGGAGGTATGGCTACACCTTC,CASSLLQAGRYGYTF
TRBD1,few,TRBJ1-1,TRBV18,TGTGCCAGCTCACCAGGGACAGGGAAGGGGGACACTGAAGCTTTCTTT,CASSPGTGKGDTEAFF
TRBD2,.,TRBJ2-1,TRBV14,TGTGCCAGCAGCCAAGATTCTGGACTAGCGGGAGTCGGCGGTGAGCAGTTCTTC,CASSQDSGLAGVGGEQFF
.,.,TRBJ2-3,TRBV5-1,TGCGCCAGCAGCTTTGGCGGAGGAGCGTCGGTTGTGACAGATACGCAGTATTTT,CASSFGGGASVVTDTQYF
TRBD2,once,TRBJ2-7,TRBV7-8,TGTGCCAGCAGCCTAGGACTAGCGGGAGGGGAGCAGTACTTC,CASSLGLAGGEQYF
.,.,TRBJ2-5,TRBV30,TGTGCCTGGGGTAAATTTGGAGAGACCCAGTACTTC,CAWGKFGETQYF
.,.,TRBJ1-2,TRBV30,TGTGCCTGGAGTGTATTGGGTGGGATTAACTATGGCTACACCTTC,CAWSVLGGINYGYTF
TRBD1,.,TRBJ2-2,TRBV4-1,TGCGCCAGCAGCCAAATACCGGGACAGGGGCCCGGGGAGCTGTTTTTT,CASSQIPGQGPGELFF
.,.,TRBJ1-2,TRBV6-5,TGTGCCAGCAGTTACTCGGGGACCTGGGGCTACACCTTC,CASSYSGTWGYTF
TRBD1,.,TRBJ2-1,TRBV24-1,TGTGCCACCAGTGACCCCGGGACAGGCGCAGAGCAGTTCTTC,CATSDPGTGAEQFF
TRBD1,.,TRBJ2-7,TRBV24-1,TGTGCCACCAGTGATCCAGGGACAGGGAGCTACGAGCAGTACTTC,CATSDPGTGSYEQYF
.,.,TRBJ1-1,TRBV7-9,TGTGCCAGCAGCTTATGGGAGGAGCTGAACACTGAAGCTTTCTTT,CASSLWEELNTEAFF
.,.,TRBJ1-4,TRBV18,TGTGCCAGCTCACCGGGGGCTACTAATGAAAAACTGTTTTTT,CASSPGATNEKLFF
TRBD1,.,TRBJ1-4,TRBV5-1,TGCGCCAGCAGCTTGGGGACAGGGGTTTATGAAAAACTGTTTTTT,CASSLGTGVYEKLFF
.,.,TRBJ2-7,TRBV28,TGTGCCAGCAGTTGGAGACAGGTCCCCTACGAGCAGTACTTC,CASSWRQVPYEQYF
TRBD2,.,TRBJ2-7,TRBV4-3,TGCGCCAGCAGCCAAGTGGCGGGAGAAGGGGCTTACGAGCAGTACTTC,CASSQVAGEGAYEQYF
TRBD2,.,TRBJ2-3,TRBV28,TGTGCCAGCAGATCGGTAAATAGAGCGGGGGGGCTCAACACAGATACGCAGTATTTT,CASRSVNRAGGLNTDTQYF
.,.,TRBJ2-7,TRBV10-3,TGTGCCATCAGTGAGTCAGGTACCGACGCCTACGAGCAGTACTTC,CAISESGTDAYEQYF
.,.,TRBJ2-1,TRBV15,TGTGCCACCAGCAGAGGCCTCGGACTGTTCAATGAGCAGTTCTTC,CATSRGLGLFNEQFF
.,.,TRBJ1-5,TRBV28,TGTGCCAGCAGTTTATTTCGGGGGGCGTCTCAGCCCCAGCATTTT,CASSLFRGASQPQHF
.,.,TRBJ2-5,TRBV7-2,TGTGCCAGCAGCTTAGCGTTGGGGGAGACCCAGTACTTC,CASSLALGETQYF
.,.,TRBJ1-2,TRBV13,TGTGCCAGCAGCTTAGCATGGGGAAACTATGGCTACACCTTC,CASSLAWGNYGYTF
TRBD1,.,TRBJ1-2,TRBV30,TGTGCCTGGACAAAAGACAGGGCTGGCTACACCTTC,CAWTKDRAGYTF
.,.,TRBJ2-5,TRBV19,TGTGCCAGTAGTAGGTGGGGGGAGGCCGATCAAGAGACCCAGTACTTC,CASSRWGEADQETQYF
.,.,TRBJ1-5,TRBV28,TGTGCCAGCACAACCGCCGGGGGGTATCAGCCCCAGCATTTT,CASTTAGGYQPQHF
.,.,TRBJ1-5,TRBV30,TGTGCCTGGAGTTTCTCTCAAAATCAGCCCCAGCATTTT,CAWSFSQNQPQHF
TRBD1,.,TRBJ1-2,TRBV5-1,TGCGCCAGCAGCCCACAGGGACAGGGCTACACCTTC,CASSPQGQGYTF
.,.,TRBJ2-1,TRBV29-1,TGCAGCGCGATAGGCGACAGGAATGAGCAGTTCTTC,CSAIGDRNEQFF
TRBD2,.,TRBJ2-7,TRBV7-2,TGTGCCAGCAGTTATGATCGGACTAGACCCTACGAGCAGTACTTC,CASSYDRTRPYEQYF
.,.,TRBJ1-6,TRBV5-1,TGCGCCAGCAGCCCCGGGACAATTAATTCACCCCTCCACTTT,CASSPGTINSPLHF
.,.,TRBJ2-3,TRBV7-9,TGTGCCAGCAGCCAGATTAATGAACCAGATACGCAGTATTTT,CASSQINEPDTQYF
.,.,TRBJ2-7,TRBV29-1,TGCAGCGTTATCAGGGGCGAAACCTACGAGCAGTACTTC,CSVIRGETYEQYF
.,.,TRBJ1-5,TRBV6-6,TGTGCCAGCAGTTACTCGCCGGGGGAACAGCCCCAGCATTTT,CASSYSPGEQPQHF
.,.,TRBJ2-2,TRBV3-1/TRBV3-2,TGTGCCAGCAGACCAGGACAAAACACCGGGGAGCTGTTTTTT,CASRPGQNTGELFF
TRBD2,.,TRBJ2-2,TRBV6-4,TGTGCCAGCAGTCCTGCGGGGAGCGGGGGTAACACCGGGGAGCTGTTTTTT,CASSPAGSGGNTGELFF
TRBD1,.,TRBJ1-4,TRBV9,TGTGCCAGCGACGTGTATGGGACAGGTGAAAAACTGTTTTTT,CASDVYGTGEKLFF
TRBD2,.,TRBJ2-1,TRBV11-3,TGTGCCAGCAGCTCGAGCGGGGAAGCCTACAATGAGCAGTTCTTC,CASSSSGEAYNEQFF
TRBD1,.,TRBJ2-7,TRBV24-1,TGTGCCACCAGTGGCCGCGGACAGGGGGCAAACTACGAGCAGTACTTC,CATSGRGQGANYEQYF